Listed below are T cell receptor beta chains from one sample, sequenced in a study of cytomegalovirus exposure and HLA in healthy donors. Method: immunoSEQ multiplex PCR; TCRdb's copy keeps in-frame clones and lacks some. The sample yields approximately 140,000 clones, approximately 70% seen once. The material sequenced was PBMCs. The receptors shown here come from a human donor in good health. CDR3s include the opening cysteine and the closing phenylalanine or tryptophan. A D gene is named only where the DNA matches it firmly. A clone size is listed for some rows: how often the clone was seen (once, few, many), or a class if it is expanded.

- | 15 | TRBJ2-3 | - | TRBV11-2 | TGTGCCAGCAGCTTAACAGGGCTTAGCACAGATACGCAGTATTTT | CASSLTGLSTDTQYF
TRBD1 | 15 | TRBJ1-4 | - | TRBV7-2 | TGTGCCAGCAGAGCGACGGACAGGGGAGGGGAAAAACTGTTTTTT | CASRATDRGGEKLFF
- | 11 | TRBJ2-7 | - | TRBV13 | TGTGCCAGCAGCCACTCCTACGAGCAGTACTTC | CASSHSYEQYF
- | 14 | TRBJ2-3 | - | TRBV9 | TGTGCCAGCAGCGGGACTGGAGGGAGAGATACGCAGTATTTT | CASSGTGGRDTQYF
TRBD1 | 15 | TRBJ1-1 | - | TRBV7-3 | TGTGCCAGCAGCTCAGGGACAGACCACAACACTGAAGCTTTCTTT | CASSSGTDHNTEAFF
TRBD2 | 15 | TRBJ2-1 | - | TRBV6-1 | TGTGCCAGCAGCTTGGGGGCGGGAGGGCCGGGTGAGCAGTTCTTC | CASSLGAGGPGEQFF
- | 16 | TRBJ2-6 | - | TRBV7-2 | TGTGCCAGCAGCTTCGCGGCTGGATCTGGGGCCAACGTCCTGACTTTC | CASSFAAGSGANVLTF
- | 15 | TRBJ1-1 | - | TRBV19 | TGTGCCAGTAGTATTCAGGGGCTTTCGAACACTGAAGCTTTCTTT | CASSIQGLSNTEAFF
TRBD1 | 16 | TRBJ2-3 | - | TRBV5-4 | TGTGCCAGCAGCCTAAGGCCGGGACAGGGGGCAGATACGCAGTATTTT | CASSLRPGQGADTQYF
- | 15 | TRBJ2-7 | - | TRBV7-9 | TGTGCCAGCAGCTTAGTTATGGGTCCTAGTGGGGAGCAGTACTTC | CASSLVMGPSGEQYF
- | 13 | TRBJ2-7 | - | TRBV30 | TGTGCCTGGGGCTCCTGGGGGGACGGCGAGCAGTACTTC | CAWGSWGDGEQYF
TRBD1 | 13 | TRBJ2-7 | few | TRBV6-1 | TGTGCCAGCAGGACGGACAGGGATCGTGAGCAGTACTTC | CASRTDRDREQYF
TRBD1 | 15 | TRBJ1-2 | - | TRBV13 | TGTGCCAGCAGCCCCCGGGACAGGGTAGACTATGGCTACACCTTC | CASSPRDRVDYGYTF
- | 13 | TRBJ2-1 | once | TRBV7-3 | TGTGCCAGCAGCTTCTACTCGTACAATGAGCAGTTCTTC | CASSFYSYNEQFF
TRBD2 | 13 | TRBJ2-1 | - | TRBV10-3 | TGTGCCATCAAAGGAGCGGGAGTCAATGAGCAGTTCTTC | CAIKGAGVNEQFF
- | 13 | TRBJ2-7 | - | TRBV2 | TGTGCCAGCAGGGAGACTACAGCCTACGAGCAGTACTTC | CASRETTAYEQYF
- | 14 | TRBJ1-5 | - | TRBV19 | TGTGCCAGTAGCCACCGGGGGTACAATCAGCCCCAGCATTTT | CASSHRGYNQPQHF
- | 14 | TRBJ2-7 | - | TRBV6-4 | TGTGCCAGCACCTCAGGGGGTGGGGGGAACGAGCAGTACTTC | CASTSGGGGNEQYF
TRBD2 | 15 | TRBJ2-5 | once | TRBV15 | TGTGCCACCAGCAGAGACGGTAGCGGGAGTGAGACCCAGTACTTC | CATSRDGSGSETQYF
- | 14 | TRBJ2-7 | few | TRBV7-6 | TGTGCCAGCAGTCCCGGGCGGGGTTCCTACGAGCAGTACTTC | CASSPGRGSYEQYF
TRBD1 | 15 | TRBJ2-5 | - | TRBV18 | TGTGCCAGCTCACCGCGGACAGGGGGGACAGAGACCCAGTACTTC | CASSPRTGGTETQYF
TRBD1 | 14 | TRBJ2-1 | - | TRBV6-1 | TGTGCCAGCAGTGAGGGACAGGGACGCAATGAGCAGTTCTTC | CASSEGQGRNEQFF
TRBD2 | 14 | TRBJ2-7 | - | TRBV10-2 | TGCGCCAGCAGTGTTAGCGGGAGTCGCAACGAGCAGTACTTC | CASSVSGSRNEQYF
- | 15 | TRBJ2-7 | - | TRBV4-2 | TGTGCCAGCAGCCAAGGAATATCCCGAGACTACGAGCAGTACTTC | CASSQGISRDYEQYF